The 15 T cell receptor beta chains below were found in one sample sequenced in a study of identical twins. TCRdb passed the 5' RACE reads through MiXCR, listing each CDR3 protein once. The repertoire holds 450,000 or so distinct CDR3 sequences, with less than 20% as singletons. The sequenced sample was naive T cells sorted from blood. The receptor source for this set is a man aged 45-65 years in good health.

This clonotype has a count of ten or more. This chain joins TRBV18 and TRBJ2-4; 12 bases are a match to TRBD2. This CDR3 comprises 15 residues. Germline V gives CDR1 KGHSH, CDR2 LQKENI. J lost 9 bases, V lost 6 bases, and 9 bases had no gene match. For the CDR3, the DNA is TGTGCCAGCTCGCGGACTAGCGGGAAAGATGGCATTCAGTACTTC. This translates into CASSRTSGKDGIQYF.

The sample holds a few counts of this clonotype. The junction departs from germline at one end; a sequencing error may be responsible. The V and J genes are TRBV7-7 and TRBJ2-5, with D uncertain. There are 14 residues in the CDR3. The V gene's germline CDR1 is SSHAT and CDR2 FNYEAQ (reference sequence). CDR3 amino acids: CASSPGRKPGTQYF. The CDR3 bases are TGTGCTAGCAGCCCCGGGCGAAAGCCTGGGACCCAGTACTTC.

In its sample, this clonotype was seen many times. The chain couples TRBV18 to TRBJ2-1; no firm D call. Germline lookup yields CDR1 KGHSH and CDR2 LQKENI. Trimming left V 2 bases short and J 1 base short, with 9 bases between. CDR3 size: 15 residues. The CDR3 DNA reads TGTGCCAGCTCACCAGGGGTAGGATCCTACAATGAGCAGTTCTTC. This sequence encodes CASSPGVGSYNEQFF. The whole variable domain, remainder taken from reference TRBV18 and TRBJ2-1, is NAGVMQNPRHLVRRRGQEARLRCSPMKGHSHVYWYRQLPEEGLKFMVYLQKENIIDESGMPKERFSAEFPKEGPSILRIQQVVRGDSAAYFCASSPGVGSYNEQFFGPGTRLTVL.

Notes on this clonotype: Compared with germline, one end of the junction differs, possibly owing to a read error. The chain recombines TRBV10-3 with TRBJ2-5; D is uncertain. This CDR3 region has 13 residues. Germline V gives CDR1 ENHRY, CDR2 SYGVKD. CDR3 in amino acids: CAISETNQETQYF. The CDR3 bases are TGTGCCATCAGCGAGACCAACCAAGAGACCCAGTACTTT.

This chain uses TRBV12-3 or TRBV12-4 with TRBJ1-1; D is uncertain. CDR3 length: 11 amino acids. Trimming left V 3 bases short and J 7 bases short, with 6 bases between. For the CDR3, the DNA is TGTGCCAGCAGTTTCGGGGTTGAAGCTTTCTTT. This sequence encodes CASSFGVEAFF.

This clonotype was found many times. V gene TRBV20-1 combines with J gene TRBJ2-1; 11 bases fit TRBD2. The CDR3 runs to 15 residues. The V and J ends lost 5 bases and 12 bases, in that order; junction bases with no gene match: 15. Germline loops: CDR1 DFQATT, CDR2 SNEGSKA (reference sequence). CDR3 in amino acids: CSAPYTSGRSSAQFF. CDR3 DNA sequence: TGCAGTGCTCCCTACACTAGCGGGAGATCCTCAGCGCAGTTCTTC.

The V call is TRBV5-6, the J call TRBJ2-3; 10 bases align to TRBD1. V lost 4 bases and J lost 3; bases outside the gene matches: 11. Germline CDR1 reads SGHDT; CDR2 reads YYEEEE. CDR3 length: 17 amino acids. The CDR3 bases are TGTGCCAGCAGCCCTTTAATAGACAGGGGGCTGACAGATACGCAGTATTTT. Translation gives CASSPLIDRGLTDTQYF.

This clonotype was observed a single time. The chain uses TRBV6-2 or TRBV6-3 and TRBJ2-7; D not resolved. Per the germline V gene, CDR1 is MNHEY and CDR2 is SVGEGT. The CDR3 has 12 residues. V gave up 8 bases and J gave up 5 bases, with 13 bases separating them. CDR3: CASPMEPHEQYF. In nucleotides, the CDR3 is TGTGCCAGCCCTATGGAACCCCACGAGCAGTACTTC.

This clonotype has only a few counts. The chain has TRBV10-3 and TRBJ2-7; the match to TRBD1 covers 10 bases. Germline CDR1 ENHRY, CDR2 SYGVKD. The CDR3 covers 15 residues. Trimming at V came to 4 bases and at J to 4 bases, leaving 7 bases not matched to a gene. The CDR3 coding sequence is TGTGCCATCAGTGCCTCCGGGACAGGGGTTTACGAGCAGTACTTC. Translated: CAISASGTGVYEQYF.

J is TRBJ2-5 and V is TRBV7-2; the D gene is possibly TRBD1 (6 bases). This CDR3 has 14 amino acids. With 6 bases removed from V and 5 bases from J, the gap between germline ends came to 16 bases. The germline V gene encodes CDR1 SGHTA and CDR2 FQGNSA. The CDR3: CASSSSGGLETQYF. CDR3 nucleotide sequence: TGTGCCAGCAGTTCCTCTGGGGGCTTGGAGACCCAGTACTTC.

The chain couples TRBV20-1 to TRBJ1-5; tentative D call: TRBD1 (5 bases). Germline CDR1 is DFQATT and CDR2 is SNEGSKA (reference sequence). V lost 2 bases, J lost 7 bases, and 15 bases lay in between. The CDR3 is 14 amino acids. CDR3 residues: CSARRGRVEQPQHF. The CDR3 nucleotides are TGCAGTGCTAGACGCGGCAGGGTAGAACAGCCCCAGCATTTT.

V and J are TRBV3-1 and TRBJ2-7, with 9 nucleotides matching TRBD2. In germline, CDR1 is LGHDT, CDR2 YNNKEL (reference sequence). After removal of 0 bases from V and 6 bases from J, the junction contained 9 bases not matched to a gene. This CDR3 contains 16 residues. CDR3 residues: CASSQDLAGSHREQYF. Here the CDR3 DNA reads TGTGCCAGCAGCCAAGACCTAGCGGGAAGTCATCGCGAGCAGTACTTC.

The chain has TRBV7-8 and TRBJ2-7; 8 bases align to TRBD2. V was clipped by 4 bases and J by 0 bases; unmatched bases: 14. Germline values: CDR1 SGHVS, CDR2 FQNEAQ. This CDR3 has 18 residues. The CDR3 spells CASSSQRVAGGNSYEQYF. The CDR3, as DNA: TGTGCCAGCAGCTCCCAAAGAGTCGCGGGGGGAAACTCCTACGAGCAGTACTTC.

This chain connects TRBV15 to TRBJ2-7; 7 nucleotides align to TRBD1. This CDR3 has 13 amino acids. Germline loops: CDR1 LNHNV, CDR2 YYDKDF (reference sequence). J was trimmed by 5 bases and V by 0 bases; bases with no gene match: 1. The CDR3 spells CATSREGGDEQYF. The CDR3 bases are TGTGCCACCAGCAGAGAAGGGGGCGACGAGCAGTACTTC.

This clonotype turned up a few times. The chain carries TRBV4-2 and TRBJ1-3, with no clear D. Germline values: CDR1 LGHNA, CDR2 YNFKEQ. The CDR3 has 16 residues. Trimming pared 0 bases from V and 0 bases from J, leaving 9 bases between. CDR3 amino acids: CASSQDYTNSGNTIYF. The CDR3 DNA follows: TGTGCCAGCAGCCAAGATTACACTAACTCTGGAAACACCATATATTTT.